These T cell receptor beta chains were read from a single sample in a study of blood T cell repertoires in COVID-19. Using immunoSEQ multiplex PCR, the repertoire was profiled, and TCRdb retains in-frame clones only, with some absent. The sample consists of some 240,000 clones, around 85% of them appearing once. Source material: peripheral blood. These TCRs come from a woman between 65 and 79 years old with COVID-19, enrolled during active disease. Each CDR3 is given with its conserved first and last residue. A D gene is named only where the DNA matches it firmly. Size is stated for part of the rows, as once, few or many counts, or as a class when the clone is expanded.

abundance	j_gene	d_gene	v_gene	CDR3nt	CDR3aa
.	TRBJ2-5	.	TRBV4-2	TGTGCCAGCAGCCAAGATGGGCAACGATGGGAGACCCAGTACTTC	CASSQDGQRWETQYF
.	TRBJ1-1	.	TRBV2	TGTGCCAGCAGTGCCTCCCGGGCGGGGGGAACGGCTGAAGCTTTCTTT	CASSASRAGGTAEAFF
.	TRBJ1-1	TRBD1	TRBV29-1	TGCAGCGTTGCCCGGACAGGTACGGACACTGAAGCTTTCTTT	CSVARTGTDTEAFF
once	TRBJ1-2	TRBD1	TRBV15	TGTGCCACCAGAATCACCGGGACAGGGTTTGGCTACACCTTC	CATRITGTGFGYTF
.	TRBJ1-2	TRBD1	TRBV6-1	TGTGCCAGCAGTGAATTTCCCGGGACAGTTAACTATGGCTACACCTTC	CASSEFPGTVNYGYTF
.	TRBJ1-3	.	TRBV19	TGTGCCAGTAGTATTTCGGTCTCTGGAAACACCATATATTTT	CASSISVSGNTIYF
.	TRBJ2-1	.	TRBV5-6	TGTGCCAGCAGAGACTGGAGCTCCTACAATGAGCAGTTCTTC	CASRDWSSYNEQFF
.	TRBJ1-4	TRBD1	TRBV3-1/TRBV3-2	TGTGCCAGCAGCCAAGCCGGGACAGCTAATGAAAAACTGTTTTTT	CASSQAGTANEKLFF
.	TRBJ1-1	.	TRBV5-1	TGCGCCAGCAGCCTGGAGTCGACAAGAAACACTGAAGCTTTCTTT	CASSLESTRNTEAFF
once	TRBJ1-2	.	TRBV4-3	TGCGCCAGCAGCCAAACAGGAAACTATGGCTACACCTTC	CASSQTGNYGYTF
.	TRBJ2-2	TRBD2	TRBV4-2	TGTGCCAGCAGCCCGACTAGCGGGATTCGGACCGGGGAGCTGTTTTTT	CASSPTSGIRTGELFF
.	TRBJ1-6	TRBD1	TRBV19	TGTGCCAGTAGTAGCAGGGGGCTTCTGTTAGAGTCACCCCTCCACTTT	CASSSRGLLLESPLHF
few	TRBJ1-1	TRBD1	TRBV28	TGTGCCAGCAGTCCGCCCGACAGGGGAACAACTGAAGCTTTCTTT	CASSPPDRGTTEAFF
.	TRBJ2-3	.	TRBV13	TGTGCCAGCAGCTTAGGGGCAGGGGCCTCTTCCACAGATACGCAGTATTTT	CASSLGAGASSTDTQYF
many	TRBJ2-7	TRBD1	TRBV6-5	TGTGCCAGCAGAAAAGGACAGGGGGCCAACGAGCAGTACTTC	CASRKGQGANEQYF
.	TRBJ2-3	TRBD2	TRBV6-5	TGTGCCAGCAGTTACTCTGGGACTAGTGATACGCAGTATTTT	CASSYSGTSDTQYF
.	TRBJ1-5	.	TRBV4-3	TGCGCCAGCAGCCAAGGAGTAGGGGATGGTCAGCCCCAGCATTTT	CASSQGVGDGQPQHF
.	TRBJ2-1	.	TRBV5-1	TGCGCCAGCAGCTATCCCGACAGACTTGCGAGCTCCTACAATGAGCAGTTCTTC	CASSYPDRLASSYNEQFF
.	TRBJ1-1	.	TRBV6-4	TGTGCCAGCAGTGCGACCGGGAGCACTGAAGCTTTCTTT	CASSATGSTEAFF
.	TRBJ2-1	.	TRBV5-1	TGCGCCAGCAGCTTAGACGCGACGCAGGGCATATACAATGAGCAGTTCTTC	CASSLDATQGIYNEQFF
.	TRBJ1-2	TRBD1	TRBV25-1	TGTGCCAGCAGTAAGACCGGGACAGGGCTAAGCGAAGGGGGCTACACCTTC	CASSKTGTGLSEGGYTF
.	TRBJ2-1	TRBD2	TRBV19	TGTGCCAGTAGATCTAGCGGGAGGGCCCAGGCCAGTGAGCAGTTCTTC	CASRSSGRAQASEQFF
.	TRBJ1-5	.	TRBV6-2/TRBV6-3	TGTGCCAGCAGTTACTCGACCAGGGGCAGGAGGTATCAGCCCCAGCATTTT	CASSYSTRGRRYQPQHF
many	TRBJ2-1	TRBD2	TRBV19	TGTGCCAGTAGTATAGGGGGACTAGAGCAGTTCTTC	CASSIGGLEQFF